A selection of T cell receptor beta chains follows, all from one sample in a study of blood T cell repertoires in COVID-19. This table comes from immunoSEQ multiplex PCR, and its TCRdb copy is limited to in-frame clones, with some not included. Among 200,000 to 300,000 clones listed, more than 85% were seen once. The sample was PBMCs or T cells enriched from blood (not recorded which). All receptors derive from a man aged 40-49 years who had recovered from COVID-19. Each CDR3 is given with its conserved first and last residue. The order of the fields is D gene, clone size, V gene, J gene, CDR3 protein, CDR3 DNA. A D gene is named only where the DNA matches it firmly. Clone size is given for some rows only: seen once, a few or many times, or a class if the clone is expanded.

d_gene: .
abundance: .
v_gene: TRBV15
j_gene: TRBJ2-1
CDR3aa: CATSRVGAAYNEQFF
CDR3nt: TGTGCCACCAGCAGAGTGGGGGCCGCTTACAATGAGCAGTTCTTC

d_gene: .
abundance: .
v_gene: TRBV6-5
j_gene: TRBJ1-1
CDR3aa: CASSLQGGGNTEAFF
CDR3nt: TGTGCCAGCAGTTTACAGGGTGGTGGGAACACTGAAGCTTTCTTT

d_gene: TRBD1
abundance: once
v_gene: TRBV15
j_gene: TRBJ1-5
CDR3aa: CATSSSGGDYSNQPQHF
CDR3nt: TGTGCCACCAGCAGTTCAGGGGGCGACTATAGCAATCAGCCCCAGCATTTT

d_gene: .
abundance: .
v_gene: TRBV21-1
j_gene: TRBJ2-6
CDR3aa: CASSKAASGANVLTF
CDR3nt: TGTGCCAGCAGCAAAGCGGCATCTGGGGCCAACGTCCTGACTTTC

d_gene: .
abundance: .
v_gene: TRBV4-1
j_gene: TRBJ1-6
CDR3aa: CASSQDRQGAYNSPLHF
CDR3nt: TGCGCCAGCAGCCAAGATCGGCAGGGCGCCTATAATTCACCCCTCCACTTT

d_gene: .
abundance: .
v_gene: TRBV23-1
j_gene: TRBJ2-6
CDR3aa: CASSHSSRANVLTF
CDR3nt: TGCGCCAGCAGTCATTCCTCTAGGGCCAACGTCCTGACTTTC

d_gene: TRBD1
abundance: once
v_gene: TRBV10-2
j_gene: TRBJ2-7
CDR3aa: CASSETGQGKEQYF
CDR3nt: TGCGCCAGCAGTGAGACGGGACAGGGGAAGGAGCAGTACTTC

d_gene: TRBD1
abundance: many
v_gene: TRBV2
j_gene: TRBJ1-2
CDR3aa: CASSEEKTGPGGYTF
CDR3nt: TGTGCCAGCAGCGAAGAGAAGACAGGGCCTGGAGGCTACACCTTC

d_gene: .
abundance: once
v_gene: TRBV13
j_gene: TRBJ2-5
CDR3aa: CASSPTGEAQETQYF
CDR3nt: TGTGCCAGCAGCCCCACGGGGGAAGCCCAAGAGACCCAGTACTTC

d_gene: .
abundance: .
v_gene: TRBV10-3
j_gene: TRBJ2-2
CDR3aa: CAITGGANTGELFF
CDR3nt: TGTGCCATCACCGGGGGTGCCAACACCGGGGAGCTGTTTTTT

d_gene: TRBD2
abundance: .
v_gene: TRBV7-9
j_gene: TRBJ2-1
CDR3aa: CASSLYSLAGFGEQFF
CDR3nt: TGTGCCAGCAGCTTATATTCACTAGCGGGATTTGGTGAGCAGTTCTTC

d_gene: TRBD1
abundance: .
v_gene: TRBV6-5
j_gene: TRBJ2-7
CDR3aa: CASSLGDRDYEQYF
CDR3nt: TGTGCCAGCAGTTTGGGGGACAGGGACTACGAGCAGTACTTC

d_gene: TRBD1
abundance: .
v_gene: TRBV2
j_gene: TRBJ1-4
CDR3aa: CASSGTGIIANEKLFF
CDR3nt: TGTGCCAGCAGTGGGACAGGGATCATAGCTAATGAAAAACTGTTTTTT

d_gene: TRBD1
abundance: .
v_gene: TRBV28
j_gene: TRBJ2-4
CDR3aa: CASAGQGPLSKNIQYF
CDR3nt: TGTGCCAGCGCAGGACAGGGGCCTTTATCCAAAAACATTCAGTACTTC

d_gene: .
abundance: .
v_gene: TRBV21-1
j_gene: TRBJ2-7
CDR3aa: CASRGGIRVYEQYF
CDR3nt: TGTGCCAGCCGGGGAGGGATCAGGGTGTACGAGCAGTACTTC

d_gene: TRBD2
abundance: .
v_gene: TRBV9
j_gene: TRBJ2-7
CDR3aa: CASSVAVSGGAYEQYF
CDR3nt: TGTGCCAGCAGCGTAGCTGTTAGCGGGGGGGCCTACGAGCAGTACTTC

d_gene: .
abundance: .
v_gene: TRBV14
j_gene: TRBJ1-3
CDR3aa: CASSQESAEYSGNTIYF
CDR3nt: TGTGCCAGCAGCCAAGAGTCCGCGGAATACTCTGGAAACACCATATATTTT

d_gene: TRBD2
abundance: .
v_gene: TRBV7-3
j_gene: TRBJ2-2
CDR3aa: CASSPQPAGVTGELFF
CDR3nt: TGTGCCAGCAGCCCTCAACCAGCGGGAGTAACCGGGGAGCTGTTTTTT

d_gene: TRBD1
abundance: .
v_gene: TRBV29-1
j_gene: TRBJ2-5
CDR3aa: CSVRTGGQETQYF
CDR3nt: TGCAGCGTTAGGACAGGGGGCCAAGAGACCCAGTACTTC

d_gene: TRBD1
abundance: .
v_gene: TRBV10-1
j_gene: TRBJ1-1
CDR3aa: CASSTSTGGGLLNTEAFF
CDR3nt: TGCGCCAGCAGTACCTCTACGGGAGGGGGCCTTTTGAACACTGAAGCTTTCTTT

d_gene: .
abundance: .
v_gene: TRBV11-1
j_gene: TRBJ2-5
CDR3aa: CASSSGLRETQYF
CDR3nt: TGTGCCAGCAGCTCGGGACTGCGGGAGACCCAGTACTTC

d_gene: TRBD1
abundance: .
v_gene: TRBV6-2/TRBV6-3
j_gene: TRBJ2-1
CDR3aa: CASSYSERGLNEQFF
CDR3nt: TGTGCCAGCAGTTACTCAGAAAGGGGGCTTAATGAGCAGTTCTTC

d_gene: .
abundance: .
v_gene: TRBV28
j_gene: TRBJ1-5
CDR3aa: CASSPPGSSNQPQHF
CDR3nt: TGTGCCAGCAGTCCGCCGGGTTCTAGCAATCAGCCCCAGCATTTT

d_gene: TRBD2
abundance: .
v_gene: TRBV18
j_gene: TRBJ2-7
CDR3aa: CASSPPFAGVNSYEQYF
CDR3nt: TGTGCCAGCTCACCACCGTTCGCGGGAGTTAACTCCTACGAGCAGTACTTC

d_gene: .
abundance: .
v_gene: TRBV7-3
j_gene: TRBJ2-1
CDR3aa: CASSLAGSYNEQFF
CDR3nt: TGTGCCAGCAGCTTGGCAGGTTCCTACAATGAGCAGTTCTTC

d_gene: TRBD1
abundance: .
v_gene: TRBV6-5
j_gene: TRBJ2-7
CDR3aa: CASRPGQGTAYEQYF
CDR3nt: TGTGCCAGCAGGCCGGGACAGGGGACCGCCTACGAGCAGTACTTC

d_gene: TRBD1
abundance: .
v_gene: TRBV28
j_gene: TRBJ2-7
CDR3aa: CASSSPGTGFTYEQYF
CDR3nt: TGTGCCAGCAGTTCACCCGGGACAGGGTTTACCTACGAGCAGTACTTC

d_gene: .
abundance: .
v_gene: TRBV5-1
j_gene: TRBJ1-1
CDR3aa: CASSFTQGTTEAFF
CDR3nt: TGCGCCAGCAGCTTCACACAGGGAACAACTGAAGCTTTCTTT

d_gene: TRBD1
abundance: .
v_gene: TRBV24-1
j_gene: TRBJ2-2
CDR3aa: CATLPQGVRKTGELFF
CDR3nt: TGTGCCACCTTACCCCAGGGGGTACGGAAGACCGGGGAGCTGTTTTTT

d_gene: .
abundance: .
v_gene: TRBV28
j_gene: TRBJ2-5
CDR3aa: CASSPRNQETQYF
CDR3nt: TGTGCCAGCAGTCCGCGCAACCAAGAGACCCAGTACTTC

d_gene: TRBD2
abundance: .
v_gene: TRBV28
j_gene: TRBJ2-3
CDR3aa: CASRRPGLAAAKDDTQYF
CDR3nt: TGTGCCAGCAGACGACCGGGACTAGCGGCAGCCAAAGATGATACGCAGTATTTT

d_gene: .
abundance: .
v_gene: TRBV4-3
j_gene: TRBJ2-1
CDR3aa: CASSPRPPKSSYNEQFF
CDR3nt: TGCGCCAGCAGCCCTAGACCGCCTAAGAGCTCCTACAATGAGCAGTTCTTC

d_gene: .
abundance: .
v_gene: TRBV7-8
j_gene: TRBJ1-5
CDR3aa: CASSPGPGTIQPQHF
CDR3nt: TGTGCCAGCAGCCCAGGTCCGGGAACGATTCAGCCCCAGCATTTT